This T cell receptor beta chain was captured in a study of identical twins. V lost 1 base to trimming and J lost 3 bases, with 9 bases between them. CDR1 is DFQATT and CDR2 is SNEGSKA in the germline V gene (reference sequence). The length of the CDR3 is 14 residues. TCRdb itself ran the 5' RACE reads through MiXCR, one entry per CDR3 protein. This table has around 480,000 distinct CDR3 sequences, 13% to 15% appearing once. Donors uniformly comprised healthy Caucasians. Study-level findings and limits: Twin-shared out-of-frame alpha sequences were enriched for low generation probability. Carriage of fewer insertions was seen in abundant cord blood beta clonotypes, whereas memory repertoires showed none.

This clonotype has just a few counts. Antigen unknown. This same sample was also taken into another study, of yellow fever vaccine responses in identical twins. That study adds: Twins' vaccine T cell responses were reported to seem partly convergent and partly personalized.

Sequences were obtained from CD4+ T cells sorted from blood. The sequence came from a woman aged 18-29 years in good health. This rearrangement joins TRBV20-1 to TRBJ2-2; unclear D gene. The CDR3 coding sequence is TGCAGTGCTAGAGCTGGCTGGGACACCGGGGAGCTGTTTTTT. Translated, it gives CSARAGWDTGELFF.